This T cell receptor beta chain was recovered during a study of T cell responses to AZD1222 COVID-19 vaccine. V was clipped by 2 bases and J by 4 bases; unmatched bases: 5. The CDR3 covers 16 residues. CDR1 MGHDK and CDR2 SYGVNS come from the germline V gene. General study results and limits: Among vaccine-associated CD4 TCRs, coverage spanned spike, with dominance at 160-218 and 743-854.

TCRdb keeps only in-frame clones here, not all; method: immunoSEQ multiplex PCR. The sample yields 150,000 to 200,000 clones, around 87% seen once. For this clone: As yet, its antigen is unknown.

Sequencing was performed on peripheral blood, taken on day 0 of AZD1222 vaccination. This clonotype was sampled from an adult in good health. The chain has TRBV25-1 and TRBJ2-2; 9 nucleotides align to TRBD1. The CDR3 DNA is TGTGCCAGCAGTGAAAGGGACAGGGTGGCCACCGGGGAGCTGTTTTTT. Encoded protein: CASSERDRVATGELFF.